The 8 T cell receptor beta chains below come from one sample, sequenced in a study of T cell changes during pregnancy in multiple sclerosis. Profiling relied on immunoSEQ multiplex PCR, and the TCRdb table lists in-frame clones only, not all of them. The sample comprises some 66,000 clones, about 91% of which are singletons, and under 6% rests with the top ten. This specimen consisted of CD8+ T cells from peripheral blood mononuclear cells, obtained before pregnancy. Receptor source: a female donor with multiple sclerosis, enrolled in a pregnancy study.

The chain recombines TRBV19 with TRBJ2-7; maybe TRBD2 (6 bases). V lost 0 bases, J lost 4 bases, and 19 bases lay in between. The CDR3 extends over 17 amino acids. In germline, CDR1 is LNHDA, CDR2 SQIVND (reference sequence). The CDR3 DNA reads as TGTGCCAGTAGTATAGACTGGGAGGAAAGGAGTCAATACGAGCAGTACTTC. Translating it yields CASSIDWEERSQYEQYF.

Comment on this clone: This same CDR3 is encoded by further DNA sequences in the sample. DNA for the CDR3: TGTGCCAGCAGTGATGGCGGGGGGAGCACAGATACGCAGTATTTT. This encodes CASSDGGGSTDTQYF. V usage is TRBV6-4 and J usage is TRBJ2-3; 8 positions match TRBD2. Germline assignment: CDR1 MRHNA and CDR2 SNTAGT. The CDR3 has 15 amino acids. V shed 3 bases, J shed 0 bases, and the junction held 2 bases outside the gene matches.

This clone occurred once. The chain employs TRBV6-1 and TRBJ1-5; 9 bases match TRBD1. Germline V CDR1 and CDR2: MNHNS, SASEGT. CDR3 length: 11 amino acids. The CDR3 is CWTGEIQPQHF. The DNA for the CDR3 is TGTTGGACAGGGGAAATTCAGCCCCAGCATTTT.

The chain links TRBV7-8 to TRBJ1-4, with a possible D match to TRBD1 (6 bases). CDR1 and CDR2 from the germline V gene are SGHVS and FQNEAQ. The V end lost 2 bases, the J end lost 5 bases, and 21 bases lay between the germline ends. The length of the CDR3 is 18 residues. The CDR3 sequence is CASSLKGRPGGYNEKLFF. The CDR3 DNA is TGTGCCAGCAGCTTAAAGGGGAGACCGGGGGGCTACAATGAAAAACTGTTTTTT.

CDR3 sequence reads: CATYAGAYGYTF. The CDR3 nucleotides read TGTGCCACCTATGCGGGGGCTTATGGCTACACCTTC. The chain uses TRBV6-5 and TRBJ1-2; D may be TRBD1 (6 bases). Trimming cost V 10 bases and J 5 bases, with 14 bases left between them. The length of the CDR3 is 12 residues. CDR1 is MNHEY and CDR2 is SVGAGI in the germline V gene.

This chain joins TRBV5-1 and TRBJ2-2, with 12 bases matching TRBD2. V was pared by 0 bases and J by 6 bases, with 3 bases of the junction left unmatched. In germline, CDR1 is SGHRS, CDR2 YFSETQ. The CDR3 totals 16 residues. CDR3 amino acids: CASSLASGGAPGELFF. CDR3 bases: TGCGCCAGCAGCTTGGCTAGCGGGGGGGCCCCCGGGGAGCTGTTTTTT.

The V gene is TRBV9, the J gene TRBJ1-2; 7 bases fit TRBD1. Trimming at V came to 2 bases and at J to 2 bases, leaving 3 bases not matched to a gene. The germline V gene encodes CDR1 SGDLS and CDR2 YYNGEE. CDR3 length: 14 amino acids. This chain's CDR3 is CASSVGTDNYGYTF. The CDR3 nucleotides read TGTGCCAGCAGCGTGGGGACAGACAACTATGGCTACACCTTC.

Comment on this clone: The sample has other DNA sequences that encode this CDR3 too. The genes are TRBV27 and TRBJ2-7; 7 positions match TRBD2. The CDR3 has 13 amino acids. V was clipped by 2 bases and J by 3 bases; unmatched bases: 1. The germline CDR1 and CDR2 sequences are MNHEY and SMNVEV (reference sequence). DNA for the CDR3: TGTGCCAGCAGTTTAGGCGGGGGCTACGAGCAGTACTTC. Its translation: CASSLGGGYEQYF.